Below are 29 T cell receptor beta chains sequenced from a single sample in a study of radiation and T cells in renal cell carcinoma. The time point is: blood 4 weeks post-SBRT, at nephrectomy. As to treatment: 15 Gy SBRT to primary tumor, nephrectomy 4 weeks later. Profiled with immunoSEQ multiplex PCR; TCRdb holds only in-frame clones, not every one. Altogether about 170,000 clones are present, roughly nine tenths being singletons, with the ten largest covering about 10%. This specimen consisted of blood, obtained from a patient whose treatment included radiotherapy and nephrectomy. The source is a woman aged 50 to 60 with renal cell carcinoma.

Details on this clone: Distinct nucleotide sequences in the sample also encode this CDR3. The rearrangement uses TRBV5-4 and TRBJ1-6, with 9 bases lining up with TRBD1. V gave up 0 bases and J gave up 7 bases; unmatched junction bases: 2. The CDR3 totals 15 residues. Germline loops: CDR1 SGHNT, CDR2 YYREEE (reference sequence). The CDR3 DNA follows: TGTGCCAGCAGCTTGGGACAGGGGGGCAATTCACCCCTCCACTTT. As protein: CASSLGQGGNSPLHF.

The chain links TRBV5-6 to TRBJ1-1; weak D call: TRBD1 (5 bases). Germline V gene data show CDR1 as SGHDT and CDR2 as YYEEEE. This CDR3 contains 15 residues. Trimming cost V 3 bases and J 2 bases, with 14 bases left between them. This chain's CDR3 is CASSSPGTVNTEAFF. In nucleotides, the CDR3 is TGTGCCAGCAGCTCTCCCGGGACCGTTAACACTGAAGCTTTCTTT.

The V gene is TRBV6-5, the J gene TRBJ2-5; 9 bases map to TRBD2. The CDR3 contains 14 residues. V lost 2 bases, J lost 7 bases, and 5 bases stayed unmatched. Germline values: CDR1 MNHEY, CDR2 SVGAGI. CDR3 protein: CASSYGGGEGTQYF. In DNA, the CDR3 is TGTGCCAGCAGTTACGGCGGGGGGGAGGGGACCCAGTACTTC.

The chain couples TRBV18 to TRBJ1-1, with 8 positions matching TRBD1. With V trimmed by 3 bases and J by 5 bases, 11 bases remained unmatched. This CDR3 is built from 16 residues. Germline loops: CDR1 KGHSH, CDR2 LQKENI. The CDR3 loop is CASSPGLWTGSTEAFF. The DNA of the CDR3 is TGTGCCAGCTCACCGGGTCTTTGGACAGGGAGTACTGAAGCTTTCTTT. Using reference TRBV18 and TRBJ1-1 for the parts outside the CDR3, the full variable domain is NAGVMQNPRHLVRRRGQEARLRCSPMKGHSHVYWYRQLPEEGLKFMVYLQKENIIDESGMPKERFSAEFPKEGPSILRIQQVVRGDSAAYFCASSPGLWTGSTEAFFGQGTRLTVV.

The rearrangement uses TRBV25-1 and TRBJ1-2, with D maybe TRBD1 (6 bases). This CDR3 has 13 amino acids. Trimming pared 1 base from V and 6 bases from J, leaving 9 bases between. The germline V gene encodes CDR1 MGHDK and CDR2 SYGVNS. CDR3 bases: TGTGCCAGCAGTGAATTCGGGGGCGATGGCTACACCTTC. Amino acid sequence: CASSEFGGDGYTF.

The DNA of the CDR3 is TGCAGCGTTCGGACTAGCGGGGAAGAGACCCAGTACTTC. It is translated as CSVRTSGEETQYF. This chain uses TRBV29-1 with TRBJ2-5; 12 bases agree with TRBD2. This CDR3 region has 13 residues. CDR1 is SQVTM and CDR2 is ANQGSEA in the germline V gene. The trim removed 5 bases at V and 3 bases at J, leaving 1 base unmatched.

The chain is built from TRBV5-5 and TRBJ2-2, with TRBD1 matching over 9 bases. The V gene's germline CDR1 is SGHKS and CDR2 YYEKEE (reference sequence). This CDR3 is built from 20 residues. V lost 1 base, J lost 5 bases, and 18 bases stayed unmatched. CDR3 DNA sequence: TGTGCCAGCAGCTTGTTAGGAGGCACAGGGGGCCACCCGAGGACCGGGGAGCTGTTTTTT. Amino acid sequence: CASSLLGGTGGHPRTGELFF.

The sample holds one count of this clone. The rearrangement joins TRBV18 to TRBJ1-4, with D maybe TRBD1 (5 bases). The germline V and J ends were trimmed by 4 bases and 7 bases, with 13 bases remaining between them. The germline V gene has CDR1 KGHSH and CDR2 LQKENI. This CDR3 comprises 14 residues. In nucleotides, the CDR3 is TGTGCCAGCTCACGGGGGGAGACGGGTGAAAAACTGTTTTTT. Amino acids: CASSRGETGEKLFF.

J is TRBJ2-6 and V is TRBV19, with 7 bases aligning to TRBD1. The length of the CDR3 is 17 residues. The V segment lost 4 bases and the J segment 2 bases; nucleotides outside the gene matches: 8. Germline assignment: CDR1 LNHDA and CDR2 SQIVND (reference sequence). CDR3 nucleotides: TGTGCCAGTAGTAGAGACAGGGCAGGCGCTGGGGCCAACGTCCTGACTTTC. It translates to CASSRDRAGAGANVLTF. The variable domain in full, completed from reference TRBV19 and TRBJ2-6, reads DGGITQSPKYLFRKEGQNVTLSCEQNLNHDAMYWYRQDPGQGLRLIYYSQIVNDFQKGDIAEGYSVSREKKESFPLTVTSAQKNPTAFYLCASSRDRAGAGANVLTFGAGSRLTVL.

V is TRBV7-2 and J is TRBJ2-1, with 7 bases aligning to TRBD1. This CDR3 comprises 17 residues. Germline trimming cut 5 bases from V and 3 bases from J; bases unmatched to any gene: 13. CDR1 is SGHTA and CDR2 is FQGNSA in the germline V gene. CDR3 protein: CASSLFRTGAGYNEQFF. The CDR3 nucleotides read TGTGCCAGCAGCCTATTCCGGACAGGCGCTGGCTACAATGAGCAGTTCTTC. Full variable domain (missing parts from reference TRBV7-2 and TRBJ2-1): GAGVSQSPSNKVTEKGKDVELRCDPISGHTALYWYRQSLGQGLEFLIYFQGNSAPDKSGLPSDRFSAERTGGSVSTLTIQRTQQEDSAVYLCASSLFRTGAGYNEQFFGPGTRLTVL.

The V and J genes are TRBV5-4 and TRBJ2-3; 15 bases fit TRBD2. J gave up 3 bases and V 3 bases, and 8 bases lay outside the gene matches. Germline CDR1 SGHNT, CDR2 YYREEE (reference sequence). The CDR3 sequence is 18 residues long. The CDR3 loop is CASSSRRTSGGATDTQYF. For the CDR3, the DNA is TGTGCCAGCAGCTCACGGCGGACTAGCGGGGGGGCAACAGATACGCAGTATTTT. Complete variable domain (other parts from reference TRBV5-4 and TRBJ2-3): ETGVTQSPTHLIKTRGQQVTLRCSSQSGHNTVSWYQQALGQGPQFIFQYYREEENGRGNFPPRFSGLQFPNYSSELNVNALELDDSALYLCASSSRRTSGGATDTQYFGPGTRLTVL.

This clone appeared a single time. The chain is built from TRBV11-3 and TRBJ2-1; no definite D call. The germline V gene encodes CDR1 SGHNT and CDR2 YENEEA. The CDR3 has 11 amino acids. Trimming shortened V by 5 bases and J by 7 bases, and 6 bases separated the two germline ends. The CDR3 DNA is TGTGCCAGCAGCGCCGGGAATGAGCAGTTCTTC. It specifies CASSAGNEQFF.

The rearrangement uses TRBV6-5 and TRBJ2-3; the D gene is possibly TRBD2 (6 bases). V was cut by 7 bases and J by 6 bases, with 11 bases left in between. The CDR3 totals 12 residues. Germline CDR1 is MNHEY and CDR2 is SVGAGI. The CDR3 nucleotides are TGTGCCAGCAAAAATGGGGGGGATACGCAGTATTTT. Translation gives CASKNGGDTQYF.

The chain carries TRBV25-1 and TRBJ1-1; D unresolved. Germline CDR1 MGHDK, CDR2 SYGVNS. The V end was cut by 2 bases, the J end by 5 bases, with 9 bases between. The CDR3 contains 13 residues. The CDR3 spells CASSEVTMTEAFF. CDR3 sequence (DNA): TGTGCCAGCAGTGAAGTTACTATGACTGAAGCTTTCTTT.

The chain uses TRBV2 and TRBJ2-7, with 7 bases aligning to TRBD1. Germline V gene lookup returns CDR1 SNHLY and CDR2 FYNNEI. This CDR3 spans 13 amino acids. With V trimmed by 6 bases and J by 2 bases, 4 bases remained unmatched. CDR3 DNA sequence: TGTGCCAGCAGGGCTGGGACAGCCTACGAGCAGTACTTC. Translating gives CASRAGTAYEQYF.

This sequence joins TRBV2 and TRBJ1-6; D not resolved. CDR1 SNHLY and CDR2 FYNNEI come from the germline V gene. Trimming took 7 bases from V and 3 from J, leaving 10 bases between them. This CDR3 region has 14 residues. The CDR3 DNA is TGTGCCAGCACAGGAGACGTCTATAATTCACCCCTCCACTTT. It translates to CASTGDVYNSPLHF.

This chain connects TRBV7-8 to TRBJ2-1; D is ambiguous. The CDR3 loop spans 12 amino acids. Between the trimmed V and J ends, which lost 6 bases and 5 bases, there was a span of 8 bases. Germline CDR1 SGHVS, CDR2 FQNEAQ. CDR3 nucleotide sequence: TGTGCCAGCAGACCGATCAACAATGAGCAGTTCTTC. It is translated as CASRPINNEQFF. The variable domain in full, completed from reference TRBV7-8 and TRBJ2-1, reads GAGVSQSPRYKVAKRGQDVALRCDPISGHVSLFWYQQALGQGPEFLTYFQNEAQLDKSGLPSDRFFAERPEGSVSTLKIQRTQQEDSAVYLCASRPINNEQFFGPGTRLTVL.

This chain links TRBV7-2 with TRBJ2-3; D is unclear. CDR3 length equals 11 residues. The V end was cut by 6 bases, the J end by 3 bases, with 4 bases between. Germline V CDR1 and CDR2: SGHTA, FQGNSA. CDR3: CASRGTDTQYF. In DNA, the CDR3 is TGTGCCAGCAGGGGGACAGATACGCAGTATTTT.

The chain couples TRBV5-8 to TRBJ1-4; TRBD1 is a possible D gene (5 bases). Germline CDR1 SGHTS, CDR2 YDEGEE. The CDR3 runs to 16 residues. V dropped 4 bases and J dropped 4 bases, with 17 bases sitting between them. CDR3 nucleotides: TGTGCCAGCAGCCACGGAAGGAGGGGCCTTAATGAAAAACTGTTTTTT. Translated: CASSHGRRGLNEKLFF.

This clone was observed a handful of times. The gene calls are TRBV6-1 and TRBJ2-7; 11 bases line up with TRBD1. Trimming took 11 bases from V and 6 from J; bases not matched to a gene: 12. The germline V gene encodes CDR1 MNHNS and CDR2 SASEGT. The CDR3 consists of 14 residues. The CDR3 loop is CAARTPGTGGEQYF. CDR3 nucleotides: TGTGCCGCCCGAACCCCCGGGACAGGGGGCGAGCAGTACTTC.

The gene calls are TRBV5-1 and TRBJ2-1; tentatively, D is TRBD2 (6 bases). Germline V gene lookup returns CDR1 SGHRS and CDR2 YFSETQ. This CDR3 region has 14 residues. Deletions cut 2 bases from V and 5 bases from J, with 11 bases between. CDR3 coding DNA: TGCGCCAGCAGCTTCCTCCGGGAGAACAATGAGCAGTTCTTC. Amino acid sequence: CASSFLRENNEQFF.

V is TRBV5-6 and J is TRBJ1-1, with TRBD1 matching 8 bases. J was trimmed by 3 bases and V by 3 bases; bases with no gene match: 7. From germline, CDR1 is SGHDT and CDR2 YYEEEE. This CDR3 contains 15 residues. In nucleotides, the CDR3 is TGTGCCAGCAGCTCGGGGACAGGAACTCACACTGAAGCTTTCTTT. It codes for CASSSGTGTHTEAFF.

V and J are TRBV18 and TRBJ1-5; TRBD1 aligns across 8 bases. J was trimmed by 0 bases and V by 5 bases; bases with no gene match: 6. From germline, CDR1 is KGHSH and CDR2 LQKENI. The length of the CDR3 is 16 residues. The CDR3 loop reads CASSFGQGGSNQPQHF. The CDR3, as DNA: TGTGCCAGCTCATTTGGACAGGGAGGTAGCAATCAGCCCCAGCATTTT.

CDR3 region: CATAARDEQFF. Here the CDR3 DNA reads TGTGCCACTGCAGCCAGGGATGAGCAGTTCTTC. The chain couples TRBV6-5 to TRBJ2-1, with D perhaps TRBD1 (5 bases). This CDR3 has 11 amino acids. Trimming stripped 10 bases from V and 8 bases from J, with 12 bases between. Germline CDR1 MNHEY, CDR2 SVGAGI.

V is TRBV7-8 and J is TRBJ1-2, with 7 bases identical to TRBD1. CDR1 is SGHVS, CDR2 FQNEAQ, per germline. Trimming took 3 bases from V and 4 from J; bases not matched to a gene: 5. The CDR3 covers 14 residues. The CDR3 spells CASSLAGQLYGYTF. In DNA form, the CDR3 reads TGTGCCAGCAGCTTGGCGGGACAGCTCTATGGCTACACCTTC. Full variable domain (missing parts from reference TRBV7-8 and TRBJ1-2): GAGVSQSPRYKVAKRGQDVALRCDPISGHVSLFWYQQALGQGPEFLTYFQNEAQLDKSGLPSDRFFAERPEGSVSTLKIQRTQQEDSAVYLCASSLAGQLYGYTFGSGTRLTVV.

This clone was observed a few times. This chain uses TRBV7-9 with TRBJ1-2, with D perhaps TRBD1 (6 bases). The V gene lost 5 bases and the J gene lost 8 bases, with 24 bases spanning the gap. The CDR3 contains 16 residues. Germline-derived CDR1 and CDR2 are SEHNR and FQNEAQ (reference sequence). The CDR3 sequence is CASSQRASDSLGGYTF. The DNA of the CDR3 is TGTGCCAGCAGCCAGAGGGCTTCGGACAGCCTGGGCGGCTACACCTTC.

About this clone: The germline gene is not matched at one end of the junction; a read error may be the cause. V and J are TRBV29-1 and TRBJ1-2; D may be TRBD1 (6 bases). The CDR3 is 12 amino acids. The germline V gene encodes CDR1 SQVTM and CDR2 ANQGSEA. For the CDR3, the DNA is TGCAGCGTTGAAGTATGGGGGCATGGCTACGCCTTC. Its translation is CSVEVWGHGYAF.

This chain uses TRBV9 with TRBJ2-2; 7 bases agree with TRBD1. The junction had 8 bases not matched to a gene; V was cut back by 3 bases and J by 6 bases. This CDR3 region has 15 residues. Germline CDR1 is SGDLS and CDR2 is YYNGEE. In DNA form, the CDR3 reads TGTGCCAGCAGCGCGGGGACAGTAAGCGCCGGGGAGCTGTTTTTT. Translated, it gives CASSAGTVSAGELFF.

The chain couples TRBV5-4 to TRBJ2-1, with D perhaps TRBD1 or TRBD2 (5 bases each). CDR3 length: 15 amino acids. Trimming took 4 bases from V and 5 from J, leaving 16 bases between them. Germline V gives CDR1 SGHNT, CDR2 YYREEE (reference sequence). The DNA for the CDR3 is TGTGCCAGCAGCCCCGGGACCCGGGCTAACAATGAGCAGTTCTTC. The encoded protein is CASSPGTRANNEQFF.